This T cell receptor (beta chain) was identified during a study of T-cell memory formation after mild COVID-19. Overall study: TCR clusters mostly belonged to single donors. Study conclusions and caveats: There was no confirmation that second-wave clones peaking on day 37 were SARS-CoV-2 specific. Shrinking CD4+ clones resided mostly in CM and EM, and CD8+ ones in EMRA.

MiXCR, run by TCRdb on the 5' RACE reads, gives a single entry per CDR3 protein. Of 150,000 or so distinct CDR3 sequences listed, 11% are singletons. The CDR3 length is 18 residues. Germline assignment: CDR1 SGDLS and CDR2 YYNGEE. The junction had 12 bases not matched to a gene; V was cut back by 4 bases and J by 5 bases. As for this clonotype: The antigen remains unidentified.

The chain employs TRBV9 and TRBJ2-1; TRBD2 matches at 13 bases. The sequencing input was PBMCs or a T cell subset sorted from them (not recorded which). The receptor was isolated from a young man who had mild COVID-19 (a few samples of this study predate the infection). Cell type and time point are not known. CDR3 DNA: TGTGCCAGCAGCAAAACTAGCGGGGGGGTCTCGGGGAACAATGAGCAGTTCTTC. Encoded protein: CASSKTSGGVSGNNEQFF.